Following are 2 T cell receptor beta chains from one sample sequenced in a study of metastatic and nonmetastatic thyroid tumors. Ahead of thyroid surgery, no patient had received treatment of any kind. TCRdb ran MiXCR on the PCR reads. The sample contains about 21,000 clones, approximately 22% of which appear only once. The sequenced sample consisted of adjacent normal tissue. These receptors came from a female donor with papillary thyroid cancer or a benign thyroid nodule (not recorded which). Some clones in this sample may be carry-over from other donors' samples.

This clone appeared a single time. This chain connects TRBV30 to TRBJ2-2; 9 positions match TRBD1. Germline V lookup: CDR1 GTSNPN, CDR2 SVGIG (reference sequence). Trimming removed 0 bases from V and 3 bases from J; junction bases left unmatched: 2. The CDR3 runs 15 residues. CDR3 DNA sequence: TGTGCCTGGAGTGTAGGGGACAGGGACACCGGGGAGCTGTTTTTT. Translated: CAWSVGDRDTGELFF.

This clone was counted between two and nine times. The CDR3 bases are TGTGCCAGCAGTCTTCCAGAGCGGGGGCACAACTATGGCTACACCTTC. Protein sequence: CASSLPERGHNYGYTF. The chain recombines TRBV28 with TRBJ1-2, with TRBD1 as a possible D gene (6 bases). Germline V gene data show CDR1 as MDHEN and CDR2 as SYDVKM. Trimming shortened V by 5 bases and J by 2 bases, and 18 bases separated the two germline ends. The CDR3 runs 16 residues.